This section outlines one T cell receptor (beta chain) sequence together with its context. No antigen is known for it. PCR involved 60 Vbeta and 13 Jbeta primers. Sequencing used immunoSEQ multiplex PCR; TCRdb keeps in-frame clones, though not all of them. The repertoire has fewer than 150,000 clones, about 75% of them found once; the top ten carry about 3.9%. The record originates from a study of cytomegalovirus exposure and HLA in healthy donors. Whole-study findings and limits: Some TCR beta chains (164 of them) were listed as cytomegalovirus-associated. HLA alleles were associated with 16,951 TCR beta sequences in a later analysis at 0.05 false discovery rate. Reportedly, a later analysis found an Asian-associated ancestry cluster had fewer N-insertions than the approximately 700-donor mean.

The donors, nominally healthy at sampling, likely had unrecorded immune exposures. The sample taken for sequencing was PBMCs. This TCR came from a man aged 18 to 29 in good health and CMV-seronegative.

CDR3 sequence (DNA): TGTGCCAGCAGTTTATTAGGAGGGGACACTGAAGCTTTCTTT. This sequence encodes CASSLLGGDTEAFF. The chain recombines TRBV27 with TRBJ1-1; D possibly corresponds to TRBD1 (5 bases). Trimming pared 1 base from V and 3 bases from J, leaving 9 bases between. Germline loops: CDR1 MNHEY, CDR2 SMNVEV (reference sequence). The CDR3 runs to 14 residues.